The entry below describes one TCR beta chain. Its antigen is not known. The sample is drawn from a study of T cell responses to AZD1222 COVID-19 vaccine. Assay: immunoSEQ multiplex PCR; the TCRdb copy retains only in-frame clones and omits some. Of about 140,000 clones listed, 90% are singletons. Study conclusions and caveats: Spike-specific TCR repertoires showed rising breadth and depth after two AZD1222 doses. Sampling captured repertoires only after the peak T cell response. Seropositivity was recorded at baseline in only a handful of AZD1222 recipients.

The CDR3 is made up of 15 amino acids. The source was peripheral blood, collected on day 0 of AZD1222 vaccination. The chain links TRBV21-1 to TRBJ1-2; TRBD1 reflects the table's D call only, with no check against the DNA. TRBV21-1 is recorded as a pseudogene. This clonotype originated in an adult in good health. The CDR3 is CASSRRQGDPYGYTF. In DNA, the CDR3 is TGTGCCAGCAGCAGAAGACAGGGGGATCCCTATGGCTACACCTTC.